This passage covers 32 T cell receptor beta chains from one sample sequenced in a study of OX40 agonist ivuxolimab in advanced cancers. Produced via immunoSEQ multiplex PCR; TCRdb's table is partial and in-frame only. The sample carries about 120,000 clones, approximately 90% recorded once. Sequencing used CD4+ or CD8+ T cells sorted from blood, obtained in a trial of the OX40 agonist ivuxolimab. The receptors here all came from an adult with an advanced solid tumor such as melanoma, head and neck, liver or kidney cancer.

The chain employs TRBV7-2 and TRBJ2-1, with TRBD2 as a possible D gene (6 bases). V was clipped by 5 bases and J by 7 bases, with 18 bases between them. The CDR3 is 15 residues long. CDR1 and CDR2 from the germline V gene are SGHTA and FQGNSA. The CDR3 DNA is TGTGCCAGCAGCCCCGTACAATCAGGGAGGAATGAGCAGTTCTTC. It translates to CASSPVQSGRNEQFF.

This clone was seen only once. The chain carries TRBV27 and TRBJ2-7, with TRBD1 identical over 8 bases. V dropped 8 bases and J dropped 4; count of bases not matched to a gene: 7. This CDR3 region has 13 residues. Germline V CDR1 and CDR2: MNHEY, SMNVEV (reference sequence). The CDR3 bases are TGTGCCAGCGGAGGCACAGGGGGTTACGAGCAGTACTTC. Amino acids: CASGGTGGYEQYF.

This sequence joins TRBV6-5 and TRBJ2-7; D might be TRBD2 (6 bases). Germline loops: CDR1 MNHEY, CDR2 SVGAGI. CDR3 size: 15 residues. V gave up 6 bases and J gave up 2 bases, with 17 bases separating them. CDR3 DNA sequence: TGTGCCAGCAGGACCGGGACTCCCACCCCCTACGAGCAGTACTTC. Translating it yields CASRTGTPTPYEQYF.

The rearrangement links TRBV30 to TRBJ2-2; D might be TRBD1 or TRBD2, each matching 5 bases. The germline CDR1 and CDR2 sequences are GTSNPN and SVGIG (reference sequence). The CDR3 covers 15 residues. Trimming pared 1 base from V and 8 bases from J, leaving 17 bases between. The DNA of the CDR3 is TGTGCCTGGAGTGCGGGGCTGGGGCACATTGGGGAGCTGTTTTTT. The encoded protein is CAWSAGLGHIGELFF.

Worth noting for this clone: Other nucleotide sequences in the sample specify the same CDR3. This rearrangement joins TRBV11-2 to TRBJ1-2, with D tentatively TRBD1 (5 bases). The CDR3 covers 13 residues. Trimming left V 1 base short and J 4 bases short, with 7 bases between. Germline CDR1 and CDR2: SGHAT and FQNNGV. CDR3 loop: CASSLVQGYGYTF. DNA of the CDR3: TGTGCCAGCAGCTTAGTCCAGGGCTATGGCTACACCTTC.

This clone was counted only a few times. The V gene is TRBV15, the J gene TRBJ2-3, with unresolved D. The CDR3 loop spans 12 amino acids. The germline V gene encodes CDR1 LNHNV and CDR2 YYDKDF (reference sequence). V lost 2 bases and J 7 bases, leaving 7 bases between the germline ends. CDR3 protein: CATSRFPNTQYF. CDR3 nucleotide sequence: TGTGCCACCAGCAGATTCCCGAATACGCAGTATTTT.

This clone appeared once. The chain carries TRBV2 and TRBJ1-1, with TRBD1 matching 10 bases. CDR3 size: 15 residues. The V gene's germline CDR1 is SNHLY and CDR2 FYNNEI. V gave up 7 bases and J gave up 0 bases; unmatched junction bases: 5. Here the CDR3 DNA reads TGTGCCAGCAATGACAGGGGGCGGGTGAACACTGAAGCTTTCTTT. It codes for CASNDRGRVNTEAFF.

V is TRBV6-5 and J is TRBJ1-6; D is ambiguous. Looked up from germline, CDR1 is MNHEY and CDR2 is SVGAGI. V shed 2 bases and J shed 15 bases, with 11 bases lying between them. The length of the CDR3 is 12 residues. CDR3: CASSYIEGNLHF. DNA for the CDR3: TGTGCCAGCAGTTACATAGAGGGTAACCTCCACTTT.

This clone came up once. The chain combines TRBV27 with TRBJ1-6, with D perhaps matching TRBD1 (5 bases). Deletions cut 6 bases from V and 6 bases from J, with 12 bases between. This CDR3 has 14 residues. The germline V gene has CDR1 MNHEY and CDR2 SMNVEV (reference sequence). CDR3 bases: TGTGCCAGCAGAAATCTACAGGCTAATTCACCCCTCCACTTT. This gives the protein CASRNLQANSPLHF.

CDR3 residues: CASSPRVEFGEQYF. The CDR3 DNA reads TGTGCCAGCAGCCCGCGGGTGGAGTTTGGGGAGCAGTACTTC. The chain links TRBV9 to TRBJ2-7; TRBD2 might be the D (5 bases). From germline, CDR1 is SGDLS and CDR2 YYNGEE. CDR3 size: 14 residues. V shed 4 bases and J shed 7 bases, with 18 bases lying between them.

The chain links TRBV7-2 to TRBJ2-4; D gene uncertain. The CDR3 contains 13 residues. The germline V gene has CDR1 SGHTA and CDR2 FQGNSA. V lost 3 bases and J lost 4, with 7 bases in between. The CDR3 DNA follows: TGTGCCAGCAGCTTTACCGGAAAAAACATTCAGTACTTC. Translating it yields CASSFTGKNIQYF.

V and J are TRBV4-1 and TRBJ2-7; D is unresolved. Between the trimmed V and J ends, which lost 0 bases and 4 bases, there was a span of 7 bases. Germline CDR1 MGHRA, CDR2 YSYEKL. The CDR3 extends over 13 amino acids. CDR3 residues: CASSQDGPYEQYF. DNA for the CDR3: TGCGCCAGCAGCCAAGATGGGCCTTACGAGCAGTACTTC.

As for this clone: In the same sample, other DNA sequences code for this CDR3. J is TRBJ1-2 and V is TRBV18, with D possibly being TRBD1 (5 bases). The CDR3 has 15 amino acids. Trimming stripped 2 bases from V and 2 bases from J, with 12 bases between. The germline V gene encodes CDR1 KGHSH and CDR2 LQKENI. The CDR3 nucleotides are TGTGCCAGCTCACCAGCCGGCCAGGGAAACTATGGCTACACCTTC. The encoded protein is CASSPAGQGNYGYTF.

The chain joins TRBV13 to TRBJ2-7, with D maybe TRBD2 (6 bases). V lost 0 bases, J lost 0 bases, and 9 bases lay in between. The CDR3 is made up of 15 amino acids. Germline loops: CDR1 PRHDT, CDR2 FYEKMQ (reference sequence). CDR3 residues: CASSLGGGLSYEQYF. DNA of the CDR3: TGTGCCAGCAGCTTAGGCGGGGGTCTCTCCTACGAGCAGTACTTC.

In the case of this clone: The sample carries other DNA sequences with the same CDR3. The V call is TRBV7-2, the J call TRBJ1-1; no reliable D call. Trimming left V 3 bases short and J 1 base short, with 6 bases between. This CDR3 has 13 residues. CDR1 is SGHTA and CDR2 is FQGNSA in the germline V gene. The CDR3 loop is CASSFGENTEAFF. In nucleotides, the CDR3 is TGTGCCAGCAGCTTTGGAGAGAACACTGAAGCTTTCTTT.

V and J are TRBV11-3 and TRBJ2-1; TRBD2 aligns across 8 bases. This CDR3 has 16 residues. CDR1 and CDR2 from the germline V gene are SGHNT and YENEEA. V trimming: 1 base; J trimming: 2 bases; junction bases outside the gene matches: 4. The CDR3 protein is CASSLGGGGPYNEQFF. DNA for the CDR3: TGTGCCAGCAGCTTAGGTGGCGGGGGGCCCTACAATGAGCAGTTCTTC.

The CDR3 nucleotides read TGTGCCAGCTCACGGTCGAAAGGGGACGAGCAGTACTTC. Its translation: CASSRSKGDEQYF. This chain links TRBV18 with TRBJ2-7; D possibly corresponds to TRBD1 (5 bases). This CDR3 region has 13 residues. Germline V gene data show CDR1 as KGHSH and CDR2 as LQKENI. Deletions cut 4 bases from V and 5 bases from J, with 12 bases between.

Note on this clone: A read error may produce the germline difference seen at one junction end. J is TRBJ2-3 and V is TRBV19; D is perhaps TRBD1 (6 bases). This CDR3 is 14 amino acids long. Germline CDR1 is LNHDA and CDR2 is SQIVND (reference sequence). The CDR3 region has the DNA TGTGCCAGTAGGATAGGGGGAGCCACAGATACGCAGTATTTT. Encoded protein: CASRIGGATDTQYF.

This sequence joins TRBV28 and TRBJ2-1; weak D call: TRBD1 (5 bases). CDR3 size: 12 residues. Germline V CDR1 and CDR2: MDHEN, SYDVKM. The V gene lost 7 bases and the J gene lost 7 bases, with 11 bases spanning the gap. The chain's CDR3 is CASNLQGNEQFF. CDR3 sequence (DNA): TGTGCCAGCAATCTTCAGGGAAATGAGCAGTTCTTC.

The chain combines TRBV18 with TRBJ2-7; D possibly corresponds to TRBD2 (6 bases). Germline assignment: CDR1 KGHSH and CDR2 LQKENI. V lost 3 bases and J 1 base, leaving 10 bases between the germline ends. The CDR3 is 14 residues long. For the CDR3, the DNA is TGTGCCAGCTCACCGGGGGGTAGGTCCTACGAGCAGTACTTC. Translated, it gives CASSPGGRSYEQYF.

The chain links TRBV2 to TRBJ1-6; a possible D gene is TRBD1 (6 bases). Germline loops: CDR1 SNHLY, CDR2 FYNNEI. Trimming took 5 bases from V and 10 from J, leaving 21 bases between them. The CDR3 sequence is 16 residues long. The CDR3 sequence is CASSFGQMFRGSPLHF. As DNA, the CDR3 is TGTGCCAGCAGTTTCGGACAGATGTTTCGCGGGTCACCCCTCCACTTT.

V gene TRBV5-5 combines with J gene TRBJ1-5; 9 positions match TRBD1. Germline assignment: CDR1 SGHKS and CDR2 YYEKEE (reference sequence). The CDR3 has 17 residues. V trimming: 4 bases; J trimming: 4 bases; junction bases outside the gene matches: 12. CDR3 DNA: TGTGCCAGCAGCCCGGCGGACAGGGGAGTTGCAAATCAGCCCCAGCATTTT. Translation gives CASSPADRGVANQPQHF.

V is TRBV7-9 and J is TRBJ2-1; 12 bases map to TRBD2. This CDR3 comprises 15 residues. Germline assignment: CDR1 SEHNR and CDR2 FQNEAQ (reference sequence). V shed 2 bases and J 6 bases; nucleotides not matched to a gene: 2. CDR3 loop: CASSLLAGGRNEQFF. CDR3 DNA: TGTGCCAGCAGCTTACTAGCGGGGGGGCGCAATGAGCAGTTCTTC.

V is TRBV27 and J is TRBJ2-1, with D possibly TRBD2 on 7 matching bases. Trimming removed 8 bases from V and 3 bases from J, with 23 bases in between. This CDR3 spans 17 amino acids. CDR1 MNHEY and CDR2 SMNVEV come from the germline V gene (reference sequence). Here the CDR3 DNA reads TGTGCCAGCCGCCGGGGGGCTCTCACTGGCATCTACAATGAGCAGTTCTTC. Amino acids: CASRRGALTGIYNEQFF.

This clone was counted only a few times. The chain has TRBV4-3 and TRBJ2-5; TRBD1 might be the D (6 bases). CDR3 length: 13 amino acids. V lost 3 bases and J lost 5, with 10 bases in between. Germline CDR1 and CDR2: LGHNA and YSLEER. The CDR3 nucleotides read TGCGCCAGCAGCCAGGGGGCTGGGGAGACCCAGTACTTC. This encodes CASSQGAGETQYF.

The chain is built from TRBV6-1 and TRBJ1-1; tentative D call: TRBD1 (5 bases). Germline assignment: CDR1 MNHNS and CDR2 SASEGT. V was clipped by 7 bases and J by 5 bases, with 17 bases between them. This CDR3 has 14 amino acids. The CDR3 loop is CASTLRGGETEAFF. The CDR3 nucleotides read TGTGCCAGCACCCTAAGGGGCGGGGAGACTGAAGCTTTCTTT.

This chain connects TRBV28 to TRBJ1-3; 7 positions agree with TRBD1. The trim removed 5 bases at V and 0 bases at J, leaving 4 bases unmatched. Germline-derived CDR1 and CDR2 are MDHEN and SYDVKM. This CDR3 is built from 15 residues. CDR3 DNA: TGTGCCAGCAGTAACGGACAGGACTCTGGAAACACCATATATTTT. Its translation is CASSNGQDSGNTIYF.

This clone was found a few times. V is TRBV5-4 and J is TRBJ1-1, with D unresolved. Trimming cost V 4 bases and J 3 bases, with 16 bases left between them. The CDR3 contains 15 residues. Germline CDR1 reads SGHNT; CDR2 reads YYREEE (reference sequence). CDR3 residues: CASSPNAYGDTEAFF. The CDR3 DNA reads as TGTGCCAGCAGCCCGAACGCCTACGGGGACACTGAAGCTTTCTTT.

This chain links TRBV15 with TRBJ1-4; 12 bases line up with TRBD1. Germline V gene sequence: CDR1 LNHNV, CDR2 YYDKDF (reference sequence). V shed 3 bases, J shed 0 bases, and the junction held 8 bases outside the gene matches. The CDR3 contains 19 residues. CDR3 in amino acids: CATSRGDRGPGATNEKLFF. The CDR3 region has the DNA TGTGCCACCAGCAGGGGGGACAGGGGGCCCGGTGCAACTAATGAAAAACTGTTTTTT.

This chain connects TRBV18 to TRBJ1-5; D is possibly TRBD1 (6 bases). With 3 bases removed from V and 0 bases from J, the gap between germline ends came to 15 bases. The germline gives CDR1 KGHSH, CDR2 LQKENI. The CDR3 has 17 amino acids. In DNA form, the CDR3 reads TGTGCCAGCTCACCTCGTGGGGGGCAGGATAGCAATCAGCCCCAGCATTTT. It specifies CASSPRGGQDSNQPQHF.

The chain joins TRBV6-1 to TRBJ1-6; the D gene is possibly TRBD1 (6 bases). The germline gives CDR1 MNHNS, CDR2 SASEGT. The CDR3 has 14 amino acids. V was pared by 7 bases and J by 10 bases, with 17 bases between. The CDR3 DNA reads TGTGCCAGCACAAACCCCAAGACAGGATCACCCCTCCACTTT. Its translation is CASTNPKTGSPLHF.

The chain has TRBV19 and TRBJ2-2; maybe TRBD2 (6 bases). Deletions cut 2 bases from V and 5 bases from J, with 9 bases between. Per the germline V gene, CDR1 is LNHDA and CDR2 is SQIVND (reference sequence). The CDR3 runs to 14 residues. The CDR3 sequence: CASSIYRGTGELFF. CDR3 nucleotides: TGTGCCAGTAGTATATATCGGGGGACCGGGGAGCTGTTTTTT.